This is a list of T cell receptor beta chains from one sample in a study of blood T cells in healthy people across ages. MiXCR was run by TCRdb on the 5' RACE reads, yielding one entry per CDR3 protein. Altogether fewer than 900,000 distinct CDR3 sequences are present, about 40% being singletons, with the ten largest covering roughly 19%. The sequenced sample consisted of blood. The receptors here all came from a woman aged 60-75 years in good health. The CDR3 runs from the conserved cysteine through the conserved F or W. A D gene is named only where the DNA matches it firmly. For some rows the clone size is stated as once, few or many, or as a class when expanded; others skip it.

size: few; J: TRBJ2-2; V: TRBV10-3; D: TRBD2; CDR3: CAISTEAGGVRTGELFF; DNA: TGTGCCATCAGTACGGAGGCGGGAGGAGTTCGGACCGGGGAGCTGTTTTTT
size: few; J: TRBJ1-2; V: TRBV2; D: NA; CDR3: CASSVDSNVYGYTF; DNA: TGTGCCAGCAGTGTGGACAGTAATGTCTATGGCTACACCTTC
size: once; J: TRBJ2-1; V: TRBV6-1; D: NA; CDR3: CASSEGKVYNEQFF; DNA: TGTGCCAGCAGTGAAGGGAAGGTTTACAACGAGCAGTTCTTC
size: NA; J: TRBJ2-6; V: TRBV29-1; D: NA; CDR3: CSVVTPSGANVLTF; DNA: TGCAGCGTTGTTACTCCCTCTGGGGCCAACGTCCTGACTTTC
size: NA; J: TRBJ1-1; V: TRBV27; D: NA; CDR3: CASSGNRKGQVEAFF; DNA: TGTGCCAGCAGTGGGAACAGGAAAGGGCAGGTGGAAGCTTTCTTT
size: NA; J: TRBJ2-3; V: TRBV5-6; D: NA; CDR3: CASSLFVNGDTQYF; DNA: TGTGCCAGCAGCTTGTTCGTGAATGGTGATACGCAGTATTTT
size: NA; J: TRBJ2-4; V: TRBV7-8; D: NA; CDR3: CASSLAPLDRQNIQYF; DNA: TGTGCCAGCAGCTTAGCGCCCCTGGACAGACAAAACATTCAGTACTTC
size: NA; J: TRBJ2-7; V: TRBV6-2/TRBV6-3; D: TRBD2; CDR3: CASSWTSGYEQYF; DNA: TGTGCCAGCAGTTGGACTAGCGGATACGAGCAGTACTTC
size: NA; J: TRBJ1-1; V: TRBV5-1; D: TRBD1; CDR3: CASSSTGGAFF; DNA: TGCGCCAGCAGTTCTACAGGGGGAGCTTTCTTT
size: many; J: TRBJ2-7; V: TRBV9; D: NA; CDR3: CASSVEGGTYEQYF; DNA: TGTGCCAGCAGCGTAGAGGGGGGCACCTACGAGCAGTACTTC
size: NA; J: TRBJ1-6; V: TRBV20-1; D: NA; CDR3: CSAREEQGRNSPLHF; DNA: TGCAGTGCTAGAGAGGAACAGGGTCGAAATTCACCCCTCCACTTT
size: many; J: TRBJ2-7; V: TRBV15; D: TRBD1; CDR3: CATSSRDRQSYEQYF; DNA: TGTGCCACCAGCAGCCGGGACAGGCAATCCTACGAGCAGTACTTC
size: NA; J: TRBJ2-5; V: TRBV7-9; D: NA; CDR3: CASSLGGWTQETQYF; DNA: TGTGCCAGCAGCTTAGGTGGCTGGACTCAAGAGACCCAGTACTTC
size: NA; J: TRBJ2-3; V: TRBV9; D: NA; CDR3: CASSYFGQRGDTQYF; DNA: TGTGCCAGCAGCTATTTCGGACAGAGGGGAGATACGCAGTATTTT
size: once; J: TRBJ2-6; V: TRBV20-1; D: NA; CDR3: CSATTVSGANVPTF; DNA: TGCAGTGCAACGACAGTCTCTGGGGCCAACGTCCCGACTTTC
size: NA; J: TRBJ2-3; V: TRBV20-1; D: TRBD2; CDR3: CSARPSGGWVDTQYF; DNA: TGCAGTGCTAGGCCTAGCGGGGGGTGGGTAGATACGCAGTATTTT
size: few; J: TRBJ2-1; V: TRBV7-8; D: NA; CDR3: CASSAETGDEQFF; DNA: TGTGCCAGCAGCGCGGAGACGGGGGATGAGCAGTTCTTC
size: few; J: TRBJ1-4; V: TRBV20-1; D: NA; CDR3: CSARDKGEKLFF; DNA: TGCAGTGCTAGAGACAAAGGAGAAAAACTGTTTTTT
size: NA; J: TRBJ2-1; V: TRBV3-1; D: NA; CDR3: CASSQGQQGGTEQFF; DNA: TGTGCCAGCAGCCAGGGCCAACAGGGCGGAACTGAGCAGTTCTTC
size: once; J: TRBJ2-6; V: TRBV29-1; D: TRBD1; CDR3: CSVLKTGAASEVLTF; DNA: TGCAGCGTTCTTAAAACAGGGGCCGCAAGTGAAGTCCTGACTTTC
size: NA; J: TRBJ1-6; V: TRBV2; D: NA; CDR3: CASSEARGTRSSYNSPLHF; DNA: TGTGCCAGCAGTGAAGCGCGGGGTACCAGGAGCTCCTATAATTCACCCCTCCACTTT
size: NA; J: TRBJ2-5; V: TRBV24-1; D: TRBD1; CDR3: CATSRQGLQETQYF; DNA: TGTGCCACCAGTCGACAGGGGTTGCAAGAGACCCAGTACTTC
size: NA; J: TRBJ1-1; V: TRBV29-1; D: NA; CDR3: CSVQGLSNTEAFF; DNA: TGCAGCGTCCAGGGGCTATCGAACACTGAAGCTTTCTTT
size: NA; J: TRBJ2-1; V: TRBV14; D: NA; CDR3: CASSQVAEVRLRGNEQFF; DNA: TGTGCCAGCAGCCAAGTAGCGGAGGTTCGACTAAGAGGCAATGAGCAGTTCTTC
size: NA; J: TRBJ2-7; V: TRBV30; D: NA; CDR3: CAWSTTSYEQYF; DNA: TGTGCCTGGAGTACGACTAGCTACGAGCAGTACTTC
size: NA; J: TRBJ2-7; V: TRBV7-3; D: NA; CDR3: CASSNFREQYF; DNA: TGTGCCAGCAGCAACTTTCGGGAGCAGTACTTC
size: NA; J: TRBJ2-1; V: TRBV3-1; D: NA; CDR3: CAVKGVGDNEQFF; DNA: TGTGCCGTGAAGGGGGTAGGGGACAATGAGCAGTTCTTC
size: few; J: TRBJ2-4; V: TRBV7-2; D: NA; CDR3: CASSSIGPTGQYF; DNA: TGTGCCAGCAGCTCTATTGGGCCTACGGGGCAGTACTTC
size: few; J: TRBJ2-5; V: TRBV20-1; D: NA; CDR3: CSARAPGLQETQYF; DNA: TGCAGTGCTAGAGCCCCCGGTTTACAAGAGACCCAGTACTTC
size: NA; J: TRBJ2-3; V: TRBV20-1; D: TRBD1; CDR3: CSASNPGQGPTDTQYF; DNA: TGCAGTGCTAGCAATCCCGGACAGGGACCCACAGATACGCAGTATTTT
size: few; J: TRBJ2-1; V: TRBV20-1; D: TRBD2; CDR3: CSARAKRESYNEQFF; DNA: TGCAGTGCTCGGGCCAAGCGGGAGTCATACAATGAGCAGTTCTTC
size: NA; J: TRBJ2-1; V: TRBV29-1; D: NA; CDR3: CSVGGAYNEQFF; DNA: TGCAGCGTTGGGGGGGCCTACAATGAGCAGTTCTTC
size: few; J: TRBJ1-4; V: TRBV20-1; D: NA; CDR3: CSARLGTLVPELFF; DNA: TGCAGTGCTAGACTCGGGACGCTGGTACCCGAACTGTTTTTT
size: NA; J: TRBJ2-1; V: TRBV3-1; D: TRBD2; CDR3: CASSQLTETSVHEQFF; DNA: TGTGCCAGCAGCCAACTAACCGAGACTAGCGTGCATGAGCAGTTCTTC
size: NA; J: TRBJ2-3; V: TRBV7-2; D: NA; CDR3: CASTPRGSTDTQYF; DNA: TGTGCCAGCACCCCTCGGGGCAGCACAGATACGCAGTATTTT
size: NA; J: TRBJ1-4; V: TRBV28; D: NA; CDR3: CASRGYEKLFF; DNA: TGTGCCAGCCGGGGGTATGAAAAACTGTTTTTT
size: NA; J: TRBJ2-7; V: TRBV9; D: TRBD1; CDR3: CASSVGAGGAYEQYF; DNA: TGTGCCAGCAGCGTAGGGGCAGGGGGAGCTTACGAGCAGTACTTC
size: once; J: TRBJ1-5; V: TRBV10-3; D: TRBD1; CDR3: CASSSGRQGVHQPQHF; DNA: TGTGCGAGCAGTTCGGGGAGACAGGGGGTTCATCAGCCCCAGCATTTT
size: NA; J: TRBJ2-7; V: TRBV20-1; D: TRBD2; CDR3: CSASPAGGLLPGDSYEQYF; DNA: TGCAGTGCTAGCCCCGCGGGAGGTCTACTACCGGGGGACTCCTACGAGCAGTACTTC
size: NA; J: TRBJ2-1; V: TRBV30; D: TRBD2; CDR3: CAWSPGGKNEQFF; DNA: TGTGCCTGGAGCCCCGGGGGGAAAAATGAGCAGTTCTTC
size: NA; J: TRBJ1-1; V: TRBV29-1; D: NA; CDR3: CSVGVGSSNTEAFF; DNA: TGCAGCGTTGGGGTGGGGTCCTCGAACACTGAAGCTTTCTTT
size: NA; J: TRBJ2-7; V: TRBV20-1; D: NA; CDR3: CSARPHGPISYNEQYF; DNA: TGCAGTGCTCGACCCCACGGCCCCATCAGCTACAATGAGCAGTACTTC
size: NA; J: TRBJ1-2; V: TRBV4-1; D: NA; CDR3: CASSQDGSNYGYTF; DNA: TGCGCCAGCAGCCAAGATGGGTCTAACTATGGCTACACCTTC
size: NA; J: TRBJ2-3; V: TRBV5-1; D: TRBD1; CDR3: CASSLLGQHTDTQYF; DNA: TGCGCCAGCAGCTTGCTGGGACAGCACACAGATACGCAGTATTTT
size: many; J: TRBJ2-3; V: TRBV18; D: NA; CDR3: CASSPGTDTQYF; DNA: TGCGCCAGCAGCCCCGGGACAGATACGCAGTATTTT
size: many; J: TRBJ2-4; V: TRBV15; D: NA; CDR3: CATSRAGGIKNIQYF; DNA: TGTGCCACCAGCAGAGCGGGCGGGATAAAAAACATTCAGTACTTC
size: few; J: TRBJ1-2; V: TRBV2; D: NA; CDR3: CASSGAAAMAGYTF; DNA: TGTGCCAGCAGTGGGGCCGCGGCCATGGCGGGCTACACCTTC
size: NA; J: TRBJ2-3; V: TRBV4-2; D: NA; CDR3: CASSQDLRSEGSTDTQYF; DNA: TGTGCCAGCAGCCAAGACCTACGGAGCGAGGGGAGCACAGATACGCAGTATTTT
size: few; J: TRBJ2-7; V: TRBV29-1; D: NA; CDR3: CSGRDVGGYEQYF; DNA: TGCAGCGGGCGGGATGTGGGCGGCTACGAGCAGTACTTC
size: NA; J: TRBJ2-1; V: TRBV5-1; D: TRBD1; CDR3: CASSPGTGSFGEQFF; DNA: TGCGCCAGCAGTCCCGGGACAGGGTCTTTTGGTGAGCAGTTCTTC
size: NA; J: TRBJ2-7; V: TRBV28; D: TRBD2; CDR3: CASKGLAGEQYF; DNA: TGTGCCAGCAAGGGACTAGCAGGCGAGCAGTACTTC
size: NA; J: TRBJ1-5; V: TRBV20-1; D: NA; CDR3: CSARDTNQPQHF; DNA: TGCAGTGCAAGGGACACCAATCAGCCCCAGCATTTT